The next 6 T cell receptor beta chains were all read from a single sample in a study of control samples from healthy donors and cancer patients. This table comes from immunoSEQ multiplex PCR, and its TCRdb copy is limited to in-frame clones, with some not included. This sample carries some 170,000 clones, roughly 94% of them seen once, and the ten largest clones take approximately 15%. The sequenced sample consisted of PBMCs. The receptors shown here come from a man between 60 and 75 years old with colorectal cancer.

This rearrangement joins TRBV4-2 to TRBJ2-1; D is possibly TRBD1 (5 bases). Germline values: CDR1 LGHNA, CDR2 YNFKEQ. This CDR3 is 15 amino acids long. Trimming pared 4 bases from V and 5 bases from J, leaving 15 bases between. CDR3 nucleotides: TGTGCCAGCAGCCTAGAAGGGGCGCCAGACAATGAGCAGTTCTTC. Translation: CASSLEGAPDNEQFF.

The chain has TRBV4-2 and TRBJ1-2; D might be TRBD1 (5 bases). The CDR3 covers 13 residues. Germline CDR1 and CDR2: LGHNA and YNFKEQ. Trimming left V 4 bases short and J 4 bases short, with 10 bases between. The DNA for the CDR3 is TGTGCCAGCAGCCCAGGTGGGGCCTATGGCTACACCTTC. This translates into CASSPGGAYGYTF.

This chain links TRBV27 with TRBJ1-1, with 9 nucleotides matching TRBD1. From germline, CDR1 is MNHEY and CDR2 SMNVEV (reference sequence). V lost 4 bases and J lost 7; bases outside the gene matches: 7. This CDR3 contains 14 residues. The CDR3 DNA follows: TGTGCCAGCAGTTCCCGACAGGGGGAAATTGAAGCTTTCTTT. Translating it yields CASSSRQGEIEAFF.

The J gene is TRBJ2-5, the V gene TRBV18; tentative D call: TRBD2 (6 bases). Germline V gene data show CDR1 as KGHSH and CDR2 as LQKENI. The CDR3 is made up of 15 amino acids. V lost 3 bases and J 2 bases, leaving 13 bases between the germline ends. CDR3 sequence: CASSPTRASQETQYF. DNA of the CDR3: TGTGCCAGCTCACCGACTAGGGCGAGTCAAGAGACCCAGTACTTC.

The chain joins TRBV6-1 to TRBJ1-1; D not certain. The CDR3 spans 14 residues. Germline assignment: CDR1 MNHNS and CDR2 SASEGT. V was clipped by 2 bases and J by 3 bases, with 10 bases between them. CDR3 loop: CASSERFKDTEAFF. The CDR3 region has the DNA TGTGCCAGCAGTGAAAGGTTTAAGGACACTGAAGCTTTCTTT.

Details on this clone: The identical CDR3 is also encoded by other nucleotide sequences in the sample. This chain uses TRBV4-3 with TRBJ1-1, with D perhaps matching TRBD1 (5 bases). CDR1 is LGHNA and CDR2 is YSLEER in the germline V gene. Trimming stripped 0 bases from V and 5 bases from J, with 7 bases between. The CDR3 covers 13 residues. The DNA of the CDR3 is TGCGCCAGCAGCCAAGATAGGGGAACTGAAGCTTTCTTT. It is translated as CASSQDRGTEAFF.